Presented here are 8 T cell receptor beta chains from one specimen sequenced in a study of blood T cell repertoires in COVID-19. Libraries were prepared by immunoSEQ multiplex PCR; TCRdb keeps only in-frame clonotypes and omits some of them. The repertoire consists of 140,000 to 150,000 clones, with over 70% occurring once and the leading ten covering 1.9%. The specimen was peripheral blood. The source of these receptors is a woman in her fifties or sixties with acute or convalescent COVID-19.

The chain couples TRBV19 to TRBJ2-2; 11 bases are shared with TRBD2. The germline V gene has CDR1 LNHDA and CDR2 SQIVND (reference sequence). V was clipped by 3 bases and J by 3 bases; unmatched bases: 3. This CDR3 comprises 16 residues. CDR3 sequence reads: CASSMRLAGYTGELFF. The CDR3 nucleotides read TGTGCCAGTAGTATGAGACTAGCGGGGTACACCGGGGAGCTGTTTTTT.

V usage is TRBV20-1 and J usage is TRBJ1-2, with unresolved D. Trimming pared 0 bases from V and 8 bases from J, leaving 7 bases between. The CDR3 covers 11 residues. CDR1 DFQATT and CDR2 SNEGSKA come from the germline V gene (reference sequence). CDR3 residues: CSARDRRGYTF. The CDR3 nucleotides read TGCAGTGCTAGAGATCGGAGGGGCTACACCTTC.

This clone was seen once. The rearrangement joins TRBV30 to TRBJ2-5; D gene uncertain. Germline V gene data show CDR1 as GTSNPN and CDR2 as SVGIG (reference sequence). Trimming stripped 4 bases from V and 2 bases from J, with 8 bases between. The CDR3 has 12 residues. The CDR3 region is CAWNRRQETQYF. CDR3 nucleotide sequence: TGTGCCTGGAATCGGCGGCAAGAGACCCAGTACTTC.

This chain links TRBV4-1 with TRBJ2-7, with 8 positions matching TRBD2. The germline V gene encodes CDR1 MGHRA and CDR2 YSYEKL. The junction had 20 bases not matched to a gene; V was cut back by 0 bases and J by 1 base. CDR3 length equals 21 residues. Here the CDR3 reads CASSQDRSGSPIKHGSYEQYF. In nucleotides, the CDR3 is TGCGCCAGCAGCCAAGATCGAAGCGGGAGTCCCATAAAACACGGGTCCTACGAGCAGTACTTC.

V is TRBV5-1 and J is TRBJ1-1, with no clear D. The CDR3 totals 14 residues. Germline CDR1 reads SGHRS; CDR2 reads YFSETQ. V shed 4 bases and J shed 1 base, with 11 bases lying between them. DNA of the CDR3: TGCGCCAGCAGCCTCCGGACTGGGAACACTGAAGCTTTCTTT. Residues: CASSLRTGNTEAFF.

The chain uses TRBV3-1 (or the pseudogene TRBV3-2) and TRBJ2-1, with 10 bases lining up with TRBD1. The CDR3 is 18 residues long. CDR1 and CDR2 from the germline V gene are LGHDT and YNNKEL (reference sequence). J was trimmed by 5 bases and V by 2 bases; bases with no gene match: 12. The CDR3, as DNA: TGTGCCAGCAGCCAACGTATACGGGACAGGGGAAGGGACAATGAGCAGTTCTTC. Translated, it gives CASSQRIRDRGRDNEQFF.

V gene TRBV9 combines with J gene TRBJ1-6; D ambiguous. The CDR3 length is 18 residues. Trimming took 3 bases from V and 1 from J, leaving 17 bases between them. Germline lookup yields CDR1 SGDLS and CDR2 YYNGEE. For the CDR3, the DNA is TGTGCCAGCAGCGCTAAATCGGAATGGAGTTCCTATAATTCACCCCTCCACTTT. Translated: CASSAKSEWSSYNSPLHF.

The genes are TRBV6-5 and TRBJ2-1, with a tentative D call TRBD2 (6 bases). This CDR3 comprises 13 residues. The V gene lost 7 bases and the J gene lost 8 bases, with 15 bases spanning the gap. Germline lookup yields CDR1 MNHEY and CDR2 SVGAGI. CDR3 in amino acids: CASTHGGGYEQFF. The DNA for the CDR3 is TGTGCCAGCACCCATGGGGGAGGCTATGAGCAGTTCTTC.